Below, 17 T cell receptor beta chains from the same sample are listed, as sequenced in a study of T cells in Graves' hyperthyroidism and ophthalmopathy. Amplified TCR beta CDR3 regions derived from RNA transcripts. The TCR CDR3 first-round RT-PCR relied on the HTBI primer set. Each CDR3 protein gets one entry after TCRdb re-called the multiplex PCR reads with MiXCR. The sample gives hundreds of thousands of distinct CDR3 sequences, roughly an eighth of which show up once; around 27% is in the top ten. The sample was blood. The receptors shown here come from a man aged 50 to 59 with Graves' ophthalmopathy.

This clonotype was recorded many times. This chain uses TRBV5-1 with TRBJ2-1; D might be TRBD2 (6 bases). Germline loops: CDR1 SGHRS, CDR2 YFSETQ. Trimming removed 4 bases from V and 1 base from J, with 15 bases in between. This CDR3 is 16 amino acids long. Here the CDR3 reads CASSPSRGMSYNEQFF. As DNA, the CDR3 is TGCGCCAGCAGCCCCAGTCGCGGGATGTCCTACAATGAGCAGTTCTTC.

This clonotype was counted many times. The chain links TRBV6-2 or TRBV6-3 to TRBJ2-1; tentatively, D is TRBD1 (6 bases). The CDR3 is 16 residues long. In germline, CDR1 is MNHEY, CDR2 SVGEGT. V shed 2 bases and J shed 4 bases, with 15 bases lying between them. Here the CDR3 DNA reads TGTGCCAGCAGTTACCTAGGACAGCAGCCTTACAATGAGCAGTTCTTC. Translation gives CASSYLGQQPYNEQFF.

For the CDR3, the DNA is TGTGCCAGCAGAGCCGGACTAGCGGAAACCGGGGAGCTGTTTTTT. The encoded protein is CASRAGLAETGELFF. V usage is TRBV6-1 and J usage is TRBJ2-2; TRBD2 aligns across 10 bases. V was clipped by 6 bases and J by 5 bases; unmatched bases: 6. Germline CDR1 is MNHNS and CDR2 is SASEGT. The CDR3 consists of 15 residues.

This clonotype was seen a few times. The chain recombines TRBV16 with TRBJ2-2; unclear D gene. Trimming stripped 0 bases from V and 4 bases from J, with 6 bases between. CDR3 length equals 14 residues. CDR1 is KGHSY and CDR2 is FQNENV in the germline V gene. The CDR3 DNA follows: TGTGCCAGCAGCCAATCATCGGGCACCGGGGAGCTGTTTTTT. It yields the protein CASSQSSGTGELFF.

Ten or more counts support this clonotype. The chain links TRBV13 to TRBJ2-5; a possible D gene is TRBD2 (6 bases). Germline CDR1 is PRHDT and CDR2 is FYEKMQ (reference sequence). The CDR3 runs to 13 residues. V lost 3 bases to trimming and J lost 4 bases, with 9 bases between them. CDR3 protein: CASSFMGGETQYF. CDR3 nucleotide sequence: TGTGCCAGCAGCTTTATGGGAGGAGAGACCCAGTACTTC.

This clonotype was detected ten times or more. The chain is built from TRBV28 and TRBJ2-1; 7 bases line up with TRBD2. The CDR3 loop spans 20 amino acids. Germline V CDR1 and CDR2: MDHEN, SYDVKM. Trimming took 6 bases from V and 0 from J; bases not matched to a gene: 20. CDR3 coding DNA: TGTGCCAGCAGGTACGGAGGGAGGGCCTCGTTTATTAGCTCCTACAATGAGCAGTTCTTC. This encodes CASRYGGRASFISSYNEQFF.

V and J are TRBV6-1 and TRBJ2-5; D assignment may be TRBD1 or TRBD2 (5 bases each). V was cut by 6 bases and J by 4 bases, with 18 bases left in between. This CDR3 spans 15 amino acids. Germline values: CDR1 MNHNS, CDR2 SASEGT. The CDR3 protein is CASRPGTSRLETQYF. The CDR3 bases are TGTGCCAGCAGGCCCGGGACCTCGCGGTTAGAGACCCAGTACTTC.

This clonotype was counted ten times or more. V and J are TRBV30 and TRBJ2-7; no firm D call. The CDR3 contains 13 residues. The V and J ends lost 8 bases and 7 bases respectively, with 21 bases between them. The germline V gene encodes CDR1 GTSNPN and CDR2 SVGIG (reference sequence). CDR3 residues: CAGERQLLGEQYF. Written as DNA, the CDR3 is TGTGCCGGTGAACGGCAGCTGCTTGGAGAGCAGTACTTC.

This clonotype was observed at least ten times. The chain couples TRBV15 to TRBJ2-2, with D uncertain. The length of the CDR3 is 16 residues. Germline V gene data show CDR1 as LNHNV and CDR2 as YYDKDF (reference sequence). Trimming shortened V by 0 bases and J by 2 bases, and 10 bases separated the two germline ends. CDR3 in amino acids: CATSRDFLLNTGELFF. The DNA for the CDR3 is TGTGCCACCAGCAGAGATTTCCTCCTTAACACCGGGGAGCTGTTTTTT.

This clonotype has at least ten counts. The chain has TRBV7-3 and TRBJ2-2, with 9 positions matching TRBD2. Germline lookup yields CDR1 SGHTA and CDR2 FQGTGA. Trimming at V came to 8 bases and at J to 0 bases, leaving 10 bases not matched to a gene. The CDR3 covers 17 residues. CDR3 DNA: TGTGCCAGCTCGGGGTCTAGCGGGGTTACGAACACCGGGGAGCTGTTTTTT. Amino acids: CASSGSSGVTNTGELFF.

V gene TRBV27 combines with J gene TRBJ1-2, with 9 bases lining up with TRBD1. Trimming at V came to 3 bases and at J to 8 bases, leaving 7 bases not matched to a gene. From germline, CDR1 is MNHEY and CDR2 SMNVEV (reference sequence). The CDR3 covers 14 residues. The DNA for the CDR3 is TGTGCCAGCAGTTTTGTCGGGACAGGGTTCGGCTACACCTTC. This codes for CASSFVGTGFGYTF.

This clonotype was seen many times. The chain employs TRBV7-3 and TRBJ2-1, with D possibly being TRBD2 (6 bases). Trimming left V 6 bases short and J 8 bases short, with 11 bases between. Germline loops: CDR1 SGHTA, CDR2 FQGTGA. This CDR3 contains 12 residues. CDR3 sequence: CASSLTRDEQFF. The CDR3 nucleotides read TGTGCCAGCAGTCTGACTAGGGATGAGCAGTTCTTC.

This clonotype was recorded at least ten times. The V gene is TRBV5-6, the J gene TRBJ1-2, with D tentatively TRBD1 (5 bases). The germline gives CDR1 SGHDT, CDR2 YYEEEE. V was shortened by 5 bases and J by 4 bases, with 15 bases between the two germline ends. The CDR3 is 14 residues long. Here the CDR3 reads CASRNPGRSYGYTF. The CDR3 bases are TGTGCCAGCAGGAATCCGGGACGCAGCTATGGCTACACCTTC.

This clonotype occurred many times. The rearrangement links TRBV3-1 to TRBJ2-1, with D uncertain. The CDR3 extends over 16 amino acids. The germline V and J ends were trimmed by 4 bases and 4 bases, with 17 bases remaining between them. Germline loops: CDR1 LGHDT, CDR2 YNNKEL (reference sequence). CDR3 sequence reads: CASSLVGVGRYNEQFF. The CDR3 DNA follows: TGTGCCAGCAGCCTAGTCGGTGTGGGCAGATACAATGAGCAGTTCTTC.

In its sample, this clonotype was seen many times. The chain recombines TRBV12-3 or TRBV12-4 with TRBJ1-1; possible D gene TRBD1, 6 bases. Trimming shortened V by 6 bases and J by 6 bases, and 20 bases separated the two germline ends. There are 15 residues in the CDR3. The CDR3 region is CASSPRQANRAEAFF. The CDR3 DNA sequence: TGTGCCAGCAGCCCGAGACAGGCCAACCGGGCTGAAGCTTTCTTT.

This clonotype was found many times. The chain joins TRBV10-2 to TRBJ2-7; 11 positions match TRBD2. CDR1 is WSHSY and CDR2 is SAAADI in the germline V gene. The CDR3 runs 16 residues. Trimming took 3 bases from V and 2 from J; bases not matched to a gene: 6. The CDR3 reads CASSEPGLAAPYEQYF. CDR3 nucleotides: TGCGCCAGCAGTGAACCGGGACTAGCGGCACCCTACGAGCAGTACTTC.

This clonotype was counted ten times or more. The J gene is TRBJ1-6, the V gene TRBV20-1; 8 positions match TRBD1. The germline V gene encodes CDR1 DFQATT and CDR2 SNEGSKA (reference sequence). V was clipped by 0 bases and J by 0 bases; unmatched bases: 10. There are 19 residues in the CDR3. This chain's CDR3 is CSARDEGRQGSSYNSPLHF. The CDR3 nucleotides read TGCAGTGCTAGAGATGAGGGGAGACAGGGGAGCTCCTATAATTCACCCCTCCACTTT.